This T cell receptor (beta chain) derives from a study of patients and donors after allogeneic stem cell transplantation. This clonotype has more than one count but fewer than ten. TCRdb reprocessed the RT-PCR reads with MiXCR, giving one entry per CDR3 protein. Of about 110,000 distinct CDR3 sequences in the sample, approximately 35% were seen once. The trim removed 7 bases at V and 3 bases at J, leaving 5 bases unmatched. The CDR3 consists of 14 residues. Per the germline V gene, CDR1 is MDHEN and CDR2 is SYDVKM. The receptor was derived from a human donor who was either an allogeneic HSCT recipient or a stem cell or donor lymphocyte infusion donor (not recorded which). It is not recorded whose cells these are; they may come from a transplant donor. V gene TRBV28 combines with J gene TRBJ1-1; 10 nucleotides agree with TRBD1. Sequenced sample: blood, either unsorted or a sorted T cell fraction (not recorded which). Here the CDR3 DNA reads TGTGCCAGCATAGGGACAGGGGTCTACACTGAAGCTTTCTTT. The encoded protein is CASIGTGVYTEAFF.